The rows below give T cell receptor beta chains drawn from one sample of a study of blood T cell repertoires in COVID-19. TCRdb keeps only in-frame clones here, not all; method: immunoSEQ multiplex PCR. The data contain a few hundred thousand clones, approximately 90% of them singletons. Source material: peripheral blood. Receptors originate from a man aged 55 to 70 who had recovered from COVID-19. Each CDR3 is given with its conserved first and last residue. The D gene is left open where the match is weak. Not all rows give a size; the values are once, few, many and, for expanded clones, a class.

v_gene,d_gene,abundance,j_gene,CDR3nt,CDR3aa
TRBV6-5,TRBD1,-,TRBJ1-2,TGTGCCAGCAGTTTTTCCGGGACAGCCACTAACTATGGCTACACCTTC,CASSFSGTATNYGYTF
TRBV6-5,TRBD1,-,TRBJ2-7,TGTGCCAGCACCGGGACAGGAGTCTCCTACGAGCAGTACTTC,CASTGTGVSYEQYF
TRBV10-3,TRBD1,few,TRBJ1-1,TGTGCCATCAGTGAGTCTCGGGACAGTAACACTGAAGCTTTCTTT,CAISESRDSNTEAFF
TRBV19,-,-,TRBJ1-1,TGTGCCAGTATAGATGGAGCACTTGGATCAGAAGCTTTCTTT,CASIDGALGSEAFF
TRBV7-2,-,once,TRBJ2-4,TGTGCCAGCAGCTTATCGACTGGGATTCAGTACTTC,CASSLSTGIQYF
TRBV3-1/TRBV3-2,TRBD2,-,TRBJ2-3,TGTGCCAGCAGCCAAGATTTAGGGACTAGCGGGTATACGCAGTATTTT,CASSQDLGTSGYTQYF
TRBV5-1,-,once,TRBJ2-3,TGCGCCAGCGGCAACAGACGGAGCACAGATACGCAGTATTTT,CASGNRRSTDTQYF
TRBV12-3/TRBV12-4,-,-,TRBJ1-2,TGTGCCAGCAGCGGGACTAACTATGGCTACACCTTC,CASSGTNYGYTF
TRBV5-1,TRBD2,-,TRBJ2-7,TGCGCCAGCAGCTGGGGGTTAGCGGGAGGGCCACACGAGCAGTACTTC,CASSWGLAGGPHEQYF
TRBV6-6,TRBD2,-,TRBJ2-1,TGTGCCAGCAGTTTCCCGGGACTAGCGGGAGCTGAGCAGTTCTTC,CASSFPGLAGAEQFF
TRBV20-1,-,-,TRBJ1-2,TGCAGTGCTAGACAGGGGACAGGCTACACCTTC,CSARQGTGYTF
TRBV28,-,-,TRBJ2-7,TGTGCCAGCAGAGACAGGACTTTTACTTCCTACGAGCAGTACTTC,CASRDRTFTSYEQYF
TRBV2,-,-,TRBJ1-5,TGTGCCAGCAGTCCAGTCGGGAGCAATCAGCCCCAGCATTTT,CASSPVGSNQPQHF
TRBV19,TRBD2,few,TRBJ2-2,TGTGCCACCAAAACCGCCGGGACTAGCAACTCCGGGGAGCTGTTTTTT,CATKTAGTSNSGELFF
TRBV7-9,-,once,TRBJ2-7,TGTGCCAGCAGCTTGGGGGCAGTGAGCTCCTACGAGCAGTACTTC,CASSLGAVSSYEQYF
TRBV6-5,-,-,TRBJ2-5,TGTGCCAGATCTAAAGAGACCCAGTACTTC,CARSKETQYF
TRBV5-1,TRBD2,-,TRBJ2-7,TGCGCCAGCAGCTTTCCACAGGCGGGAGCCTACGAGCAGTACTTC,CASSFPQAGAYEQYF
TRBV7-9,TRBD1,once,TRBJ2-2,TGTGCCAGCAGTTCAAACCCCGGACAGGGGTTCAACACCGGGGAGCTGTTTTTT,CASSSNPGQGFNTGELFF
TRBV19,TRBD1,once,TRBJ1-2,TGTGCCAGTTCCAGGGGGGCTTCCGGGACAGTTTCAAGCCACTATGGCTACACCTTC,CASSRGASGTVSSHYGYTF
TRBV30,-,-,TRBJ2-2,TGTGCCTGGGTCTTTGCGGGATTCACCGGGGAGCTGTTTTTT,CAWVFAGFTGELFF
TRBV11-2,TRBD1,-,TRBJ1-2,TGTGCCAGCAGCTTAGACCACACAGGGGTGGGCTACACCTTC,CASSLDHTGVGYTF
TRBV19,TRBD1,-,TRBJ1-5,TGTGCCAGTAGTTCGGGGACAGATAGCAATCAGCCCCAGCATTTT,CASSSGTDSNQPQHF
TRBV6-5,TRBD1,-,TRBJ2-5,TGTGCCAGCAGTTACTCGGGGACAGGGTATCGGACCCAGTACTTC,CASSYSGTGYRTQYF
TRBV3-1/TRBV3-2,TRBD1,-,TRBJ1-5,TGTGCCAGCAGCCAAGACTCAGGGGGCGGTCAGCCCCAGCATTTT,CASSQDSGGGQPQHF
TRBV6-5,-,-,TRBJ1-2,TGTGCCAGCAGTTACAAGAGGGAAAGCGGCTACACCTTC,CASSYKRESGYTF
TRBV2,-,-,TRBJ1-1,TGTGCCAGCAGTGACCGGGGAACTGAAGCTTTCTTT,CASSDRGTEAFF
TRBV9,-,-,TRBJ2-7,TGTGCCAGCAGCGTCGGGACTCTCCCCTACGAGCAGTACTTC,CASSVGTLPYEQYF
TRBV24-1,TRBD1,-,TRBJ1-4,TGTGCCACCAGTGATCGGGACAGGGAAAAACTGTTTTTT,CATSDRDREKLFF
TRBV27,-,-,TRBJ2-1,TGTGCCAGCAGTCCAAGGATGGGCGGGGTGAATGAGCAGTTCTTC,CASSPRMGGVNEQFF
TRBV3-1/TRBV3-2,-,-,TRBJ2-3,TGTGCCAGCAGCCAAGCGCCAGTAGCCACAGATACGCAGTATTTT,CASSQAPVATDTQYF
TRBV5-1,TRBD2,-,TRBJ2-3,TGCGCCAGCAGCTTGGCCCGTGGGACTAGCGGGAGGGCTATAGATACGCAGTATTTT,CASSLARGTSGRAIDTQYF
TRBV7-8,TRBD2,-,TRBJ2-5,TGTGCCAGCAGCTTAAGCGGGGGGGTTCAAGAGACCCAGTACTTC,CASSLSGGVQETQYF
TRBV10-1,TRBD2,-,TRBJ2-3,TGCGCCAGCACCCCGGGACTAGCGGGACAGACTCGAGATACGCAGTATTTT,CASTPGLAGQTRDTQYF
TRBV5-1,-,-,TRBJ1-6,TGCGCCAGCAGCTTGGTACAGGGAAATTCACCCCTCCACTTT,CASSLVQGNSPLHF
TRBV10-1,TRBD1,-,TRBJ1-2,TGCGCCAGCAGCGACTCGGACAGGGATGGCTACACCTTC,CASSDSDRDGYTF
TRBV19,TRBD2,-,TRBJ2-3,TGTGCCAGTAGTCCGGGACTAAGGGCAGCAGATACGCAGTATTTT,CASSPGLRAADTQYF
TRBV12-5,-,-,TRBJ2-3,TGTGCTAGTGGTCCTGGGAAAGGGGGGGGGTCCGACCGCACAGATACGCAGTATTTT,CASGPGKGGGSDRTDTQYF